One sample yielded the 5 T cell receptor beta chains listed below, sequenced in a study of tumor and adjacent non-tumor tissue in lung cancer. A modified ARM-PCR protocol with three rounds of nested PCR amplified TCRbeta. TCRdb recomputed calls from the multiplex PCR reads with MiXCR, one row per CDR3 protein. This table has 200,000 to 250,000 distinct CDR3 sequences, over 55% appearing once. The template was RNA from unsorted bulk tissue. The sample taken for sequencing was lung tumor tissue. The source is a man aged 55 to 70 with non-small cell lung cancer.

The chain couples TRBV6-2 or TRBV6-3 to TRBJ2-7, with a weak D call TRBD1 (5 bases). This CDR3 is built from 13 residues. V lost 6 bases, J lost 6 bases, and 15 bases lay in between. Germline CDR1 and CDR2: MNHEY and SVGEGT. The CDR3 region is CASRAGNPCEQYF. The CDR3 bases are TGTGCCAGCAGGGCAGGGAACCCCTGCGAGCAGTACTTC.

The J gene is TRBJ2-1, the V gene TRBV20-1; the match to TRBD2 covers 8 bases. Germline trimming cut 4 bases from V and 7 bases from J; bases unmatched to any gene: 18. Per germline, CDR1 DFQATT and CDR2 SNEGSKA (reference sequence). This CDR3 has 17 residues. The CDR3 DNA sequence: TGCAGTGCTATCGGGACTAGGGGGACCTACACCAAAAATGAGCAGTTCTTC. It yields the protein CSAIGTRGTYTKNEQFF.

The V gene is TRBV12-3 or TRBV12-4, the J gene TRBJ2-2, with a tentative D call TRBD2 (6 bases). Deletions cut 7 bases from V and 0 bases from J, with 12 bases between. The CDR3 is 15 amino acids. In DNA form, the CDR3 reads TGTGCCAGCACTTTCATAGCGGCGAACACCGGGGAGCTGTTTTTT. Amino acid sequence: CASTFIAANTGELFF.

For this clonotype: A much larger clonotype is one base distant, so this may be a read error. This chain connects TRBV6-1 to TRBJ1-6; no definite D call. The CDR3 is 14 residues long. Germline V gene lookup returns CDR1 MNHNS and CDR2 SASEGT. The CDR3 protein is CASMESLFDSTLHF. The CDR3 DNA sequence: TGTGCCAGCATGGAAAGCTTGTTCGATTCAACCCTCCACTTT.

Note on this clonotype: With a much larger clone just one base away, this may be a read error. V and J are TRBV12-3 or TRBV12-4 and TRBJ1-5, with TRBD1 identical over 9 bases. This CDR3 is built from 15 residues. CDR3 DNA sequence: TGTGCCAGCGGTTTAGCGGGACAGGGCATACAGCCCCAGCATTTT. Amino acids: CASGLAGQGIQPQHF.